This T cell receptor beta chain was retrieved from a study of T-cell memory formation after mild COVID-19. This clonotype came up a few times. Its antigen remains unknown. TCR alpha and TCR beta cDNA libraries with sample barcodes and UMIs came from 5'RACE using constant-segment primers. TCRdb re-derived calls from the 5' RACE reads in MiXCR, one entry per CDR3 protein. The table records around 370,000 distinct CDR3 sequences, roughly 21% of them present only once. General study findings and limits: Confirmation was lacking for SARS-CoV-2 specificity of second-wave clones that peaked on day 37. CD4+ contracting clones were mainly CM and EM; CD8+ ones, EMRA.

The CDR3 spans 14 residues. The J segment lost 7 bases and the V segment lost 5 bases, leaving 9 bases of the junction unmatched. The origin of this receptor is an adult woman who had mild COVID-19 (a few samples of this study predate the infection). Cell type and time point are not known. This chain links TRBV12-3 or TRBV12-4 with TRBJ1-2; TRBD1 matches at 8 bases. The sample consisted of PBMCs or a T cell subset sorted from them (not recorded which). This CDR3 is CASSPDRAGSGYTF. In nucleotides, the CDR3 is TGTGCCAGCAGTCCGGACAGGGCAGGGTCTGGCTACACCTTC.